The clone carrying this TCR beta chain was recorded a few times. What it recognizes is unknown. This record belongs to a study of blood T cells in healthy people across ages. General study results and limits: Versus aged donors, long-lived donors had higher diversity and more naive CD4+ cells.

There are 16 residues in the CDR3. V dropped 3 bases and J dropped 6; count of bases not matched to a gene: 8. CDR1 is SGHAT and CDR2 is FQDESV in the germline V gene (reference sequence). Combining a sample-barcoded 5' primer with a J-beta primer mix, a second PCR ran for roughly 6 to 12 cycles. Each cDNA was tagged by a template-switch adaptor containing 12 random nucleotides. TCRdb ran MiXCR on the 5' RACE reads and lists one entry per CDR3 protein. The table lists roughly 2 million distinct CDR3 sequences, 49% of them singletons. This TCR was recovered from a woman aged 40 to 50 in good health. This rearrangement joins TRBV11-1 to TRBJ2-3, with 11 bases matching TRBD2. The sequenced sample consisted of blood. The DNA for the CDR3 is TGTGCCAGCAGCTTCCTAGCGGGGGGCTTCGCGGATACGCAGTATTTT. This encodes CASSFLAGGFADTQYF.